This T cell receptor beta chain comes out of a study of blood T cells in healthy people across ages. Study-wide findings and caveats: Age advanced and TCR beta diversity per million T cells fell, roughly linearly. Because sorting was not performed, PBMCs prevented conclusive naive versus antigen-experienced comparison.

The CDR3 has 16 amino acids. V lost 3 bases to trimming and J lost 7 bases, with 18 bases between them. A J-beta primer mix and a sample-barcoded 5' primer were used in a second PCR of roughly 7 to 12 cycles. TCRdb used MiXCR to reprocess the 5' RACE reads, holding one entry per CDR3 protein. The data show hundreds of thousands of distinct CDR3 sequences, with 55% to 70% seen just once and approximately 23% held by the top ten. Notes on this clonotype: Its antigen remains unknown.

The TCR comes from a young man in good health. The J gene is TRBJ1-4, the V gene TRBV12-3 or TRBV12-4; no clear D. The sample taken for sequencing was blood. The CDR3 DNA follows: TGTGCCAGCAGTTTTGGTGGGAGCCCAGGTGGTGAAAAACTGTTTTTT. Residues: CASSFGGSPGGEKLFF.